The sequence of this T cell receptor beta chain was determined in a study of cytomegalovirus exposure and HLA in healthy donors. The germline gives CDR1 SGHTS, CDR2 YDEGEE. The V and J ends lost 0 bases and 3 bases, in that order; junction bases with no gene match: 7. This CDR3 has 16 amino acids. This table comes from immunoSEQ multiplex PCR, and its TCRdb copy is limited to in-frame clones, with some not included. The table lists 210,000 or so clones, just over 85% of them singletons. The sample taken for sequencing was PBMCs. The receptor was isolated from a woman between 18 and 29 years old in good health and CMV-seronegative. The chain has TRBV5-8 and TRBJ2-7; 9 positions match TRBD1. The CDR3 DNA reads TGTGCCAGCAGCTTGGTGCCGGGACAGGGTTTCTACGAGCAGTACTTC. Its translation is CASSLVPGQGFYEQYF.